Detailed here is one T cell receptor (beta chain). It lacks a known antigen. No per-base quality is available; no much larger clone lies one base away. The TCR beta CDR3 regions were amplified from RNA transcripts. The TCR CDR3 was subjected to a first round of RT-PCR using the HTBI primer set and the Qiagen OneStep RT-PCR kit. Libraries were constructed in a second round of multiplex PCR, after which size selection and purification were performed. The libraries were sequenced on an Illumina HiSeq2000 using paired-end 100 bp reads. Concerning the study's data processing: SOAPnuke was used to process the raw data, throwing out any read that contained adapters or uncalled bases, had a mean Phred below 15, or lacked an exact constant-primer or identifier match. COPE v1.2.5 was used to merge the high-quality paired reads, and each unique nucleotide sequence was defined as a clonotype. Clonotypes were aligned to IMGT TRBV, TRBD and TRBJ reference segments using MiTCR v1.1. Only V-J combinations with frequency above 0.0001, covering 99% to 99.2% of repertoires, were analysed. A TCS score was defined as the ratio of F50 (clonal expansion) to E x V (chaos), with BLOSUM62-based TCRdist applied between CDR3 peptides within each V-J. Welch's t-statistics and random forest reduced 514 V-J features to 13, which were used in a naive Bayes classifier (R e1071). TCRdb's own reprocessing of the public reads used fastp at Q25 and MiXCR and kept productive beta chains. Rows are unified per CDR3 protein, each entry keeping the most common DNA and genes. Here the V and J calls rest on TCRdb's processing, not on the authors' analysis. The sample records roughly 580,000 distinct CDR3 sequences, 14% of which are singletons. Almost 6% of the sample lies in the top ten.

This specimen comes from a study of T cells in Graves' hyperthyroidism and ophthalmopathy (dated by TCRdb to the late 2010s). Concerning the study at large: Peripheral blood samples were taken at the time of initial diagnosis, prior to any treatment. To identify TCR V-J signatures that set the groups apart, the researchers used a discovery cohort of about a hundred patients, made up of 40 to 45 with Graves' ophthalmopathy and around 58 with stable Graves' hyperthyroidism. An independent validation cohort of about 20 hyperthyroidism patients and more than 15 patients who later progressed to ophthalmopathy tested prospective prediction of ophthalmopathy. The 95 to 100 discovery patients were randomly divided into training and test sets at a 7:3 ratio. The study also compared thyroid tissue and blood T-cell repertoires from 5 to 7 Graves' hyperthyroidism patients. Following sampling, methimazole starting at 30 mg daily was given to hyperthyroidism patients, and high-dose intravenous methylprednisolone was given to ophthalmopathy patients. TCR Vbeta CDR3 sequencing of approximately 140 peripheral blood samples (around 45 ophthalmopathy, about 75 hyperthyroidism and about 17 progressor patients) is reported in the paper. Study-wide findings and limitations: In validation, the model predicted progression to ophthalmopathy with approximately 71% sensitivity and around 72% specificity, a median of about 6.7 months before onset. No statistical method was used to fix the sample size in advance, and group allocation was not hidden from the investigators. A 13 V-J signature model separated ophthalmopathy from stable hyperthyroidism, with around 88% sensitivity and roughly 84% specificity in cross-validation and 80%/75% in testing. Most expanded thyroid clonotypes (frequency above 0.001) were also detected in blood, a finding suggesting that blood repertoires may reflect thyroid immune responses.

V drops 4 bases and J drops 0 bases, leaving 13 bases in between. The CDR3 numbers 15 residues from cysteine through phenylalanine. Only the CDR3 portion is preserved as DNA: 45 bases, with reading frame beginning at the first base. The germline V gene (reference sequence) specifies MNHNY as CDR1 and SVGAGI as CDR2. Hyperthyroidism patients were newly diagnosed, had a disease duration of under 2 months, and were aged 18 to 65 years. The study excluded patients with uncontrolled infections, other autoimmune diseases, pregnancy or lactation. Diagnoses relied on clinical symptoms, serum thyroxine and TRAb, thyroid ultrasound and orbital computed tomography. For progressor patients, blood was drawn at the first diagnosis of hyperthyroidism, before any ophthalmopathy symptoms had appeared. PBMCs were separated from approximately 10 ml of fresh peripheral blood using Ficoll-Paque density gradient centrifugation. Patients classed as progressors first received a Graves' hyperthyroidism diagnosis and then went on to develop ophthalmopathy during follow-up. Total RNA was extracted using Trizol reagent, and RNA quality was assessed on an Agilent 2100 Bioanalyzer.

The specimen sequenced was blood. The receptor was derived from a woman aged 30 to 39 with Graves' hyperthyroidism that later progressed to Graves' ophthalmopathy. The chain links TRBV6-6 with TRBJ2-7; the D gene is perhaps TRBD1, from 6 matching bases. The CDR3 reads as follows: CASSFMAGDSYEQYF. In nucleotide form, the sequence is TGTGCCAGCAGTTTTATGGCAGGGGACTCCTACGAGCAGTACTTC.